Shown below are 11 T cell receptor beta chains from a single sample sequenced in a study of blood T cells in healthy people across ages. A second PCR, run for about 7 to 11 cycles, used a sample-barcoded 5' primer plus a J-beta primer mix. TCRdb called the 5' RACE reads again in MiXCR, with one record for every CDR3 protein. The table has around 1,500,000 distinct CDR3 sequences, 28% seen once. Source material: blood. Every receptor here comes from a woman in her twenties or thirties in good health.

This clonotype was counted a few times. V and J are TRBV27 and TRBJ1-2, with TRBD1 matching 8 bases. V dropped 2 bases and J dropped 4; count of bases not matched to a gene: 12. In germline, CDR1 is MNHEY, CDR2 SMNVEV (reference sequence). The CDR3 runs to 17 residues. CDR3 residues: CASSLSFSQGGPYGYTF. DNA of the CDR3: TGTGCCAGCAGTTTAAGTTTCTCACAGGGGGGCCCCTATGGCTACACCTTC.

This chain links TRBV6-2 or TRBV6-3 with TRBJ1-2, with 7 bases that match TRBD1. Germline CDR1 is MNHEY and CDR2 is SVGEGT. There are 16 residues in the CDR3. V lost 2 bases to trimming and J lost 3 bases; unmatched junction nucleotides: 9. CDR3 nucleotide sequence: TGTGCCAGCAGTTACCCATCCCGCGACAGGGACTATGGCTACACCTTC. It encodes CASSYPSRDRDYGYTF.

This clonotype was seen only a few times. This chain connects TRBV4-3 to TRBJ2-7; 8 nucleotides align to TRBD2. The germline V gene encodes CDR1 LGHNA and CDR2 YSLEER. Germline trimming cut 0 bases from V and 6 bases from J; bases unmatched to any gene: 13. This CDR3 spans 17 amino acids. The CDR3 protein is CASSQDGVGDLAGEQYF. CDR3 DNA: TGCGCCAGCAGCCAAGATGGGGTCGGGGACCTAGCGGGCGAGCAGTACTTC.

This clonotype was observed a few times. V gene TRBV12-3 or TRBV12-4 combines with J gene TRBJ1-3; D remains unclear. Trimming cost V 8 bases and J 0 bases, with 8 bases left between them. The CDR3 is 13 amino acids. The CDR3 region is CASATYSGNTIYF. In nucleotides, the CDR3 is TGTGCCAGCGCCACCTACTCTGGAAACACCATATATTTT.

This chain connects TRBV28 to TRBJ2-5, with D uncertain. Between the trimmed V and J ends, which lost 4 bases and 2 bases, there was a span of 11 bases. This CDR3 is built from 14 residues. The germline gives CDR1 MDHEN, CDR2 SYDVKM. The CDR3 region has the DNA TGTGCCAGCAGTTCCAAAACGACTCAAGAGACCCAGTACTTC. This sequence encodes CASSSKTTQETQYF. The entire variable domain, with the rest obtained from reference TRBV28 and TRBJ2-5, is as follows: DVKVTQSSRYLVKRTGEKVFLECVQDMDHENMFWYRQDPGLGLRLIYFSYDVKMKEKGDIPEGYSVSREKKERFSLILESASTNQTSMYLCASSSKTTQETQYFGPGTRLLVL.

Details on this clonotype: This clone may be a read error of a much larger clone one base away. V is TRBV10-2 and J is TRBJ2-5; no definite D call. The length of the CDR3 is 14 residues. The germline CDR1 and CDR2 sequences are WSHSY and SAAADI. V gave up 0 bases and J gave up 1 base, with 6 bases separating them. The CDR3 nucleotides are TGCGCCAGCAGTGAGTCGAAGACCCAAGAGACCCAGTACTTC. Protein: CASSESKTQETQYF.

This clonotype occurred a few times. The chain joins TRBV15 to TRBJ2-5; D is perhaps TRBD1 (6 bases). The CDR3 runs 15 residues. Germline CDR1 and CDR2: LNHNV and YYDKDF (reference sequence). Trimming cost V 1 base and J 1 base, with 10 bases left between them. The CDR3 DNA is TGTGCCACCAGCAGAGGGACAGCGAGCCAAGAGACCCAGTACTTC. Its translation: CATSRGTASQETQYF.

In its sample, this clonotype was seen a few times. This sequence joins TRBV7-2 and TRBJ2-7; TRBD2 matches 11 bases. This CDR3 has 16 amino acids. V lost 2 bases to trimming and J lost 3 bases; unmatched junction nucleotides: 6. From germline, CDR1 is SGHTA and CDR2 FQGNSA. CDR3 protein: CASSLYGTSGLYEQYF. The CDR3 coding sequence is TGTGCCAGCAGCTTATACGGGACTAGCGGACTCTACGAGCAGTACTTC.

This clonotype was picked up a small number of times. The chain links TRBV5-1 to TRBJ2-3; TRBD2 aligns across 9 bases. J lost 6 bases, V lost 4 bases, and 12 bases had no gene match. Per germline, CDR1 SGHRS and CDR2 YFSETQ. The CDR3 totals 16 residues. The CDR3 loop reads CASSGGTSTRGDTQYF. The CDR3 DNA is TGCGCCAGCAGCGGAGGGACTAGCACTCGTGGCGATACGCAGTATTTT.

This clonotype has at least ten counts. J is TRBJ2-7 and V is TRBV6-5; 8 bases match TRBD1. V trimming: 6 bases; J trimming: 4 bases; junction bases outside the gene matches: 8. The CDR3 runs 14 residues. Germline V lookup: CDR1 MNHEY, CDR2 SVGAGI. The CDR3 loop is CASRPDREVYEQYF. The CDR3 region has the DNA TGTGCCAGCAGACCGGACAGGGAGGTATACGAGCAGTACTTC.

This clonotype was counted only a few times. The chain uses TRBV20-1 and TRBJ1-1; D is uncertain. There are 14 residues in the CDR3. The ends were cut back, 1 base at V and 3 bases at J, with 12 bases in the middle. The germline CDR1 and CDR2 sequences are DFQATT and SNEGSKA (reference sequence). This CDR3 reads CSARGGEGYTEAFF. DNA of the CDR3: TGCAGTGCTAGAGGTGGCGAGGGCTACACTGAAGCTTTCTTT.